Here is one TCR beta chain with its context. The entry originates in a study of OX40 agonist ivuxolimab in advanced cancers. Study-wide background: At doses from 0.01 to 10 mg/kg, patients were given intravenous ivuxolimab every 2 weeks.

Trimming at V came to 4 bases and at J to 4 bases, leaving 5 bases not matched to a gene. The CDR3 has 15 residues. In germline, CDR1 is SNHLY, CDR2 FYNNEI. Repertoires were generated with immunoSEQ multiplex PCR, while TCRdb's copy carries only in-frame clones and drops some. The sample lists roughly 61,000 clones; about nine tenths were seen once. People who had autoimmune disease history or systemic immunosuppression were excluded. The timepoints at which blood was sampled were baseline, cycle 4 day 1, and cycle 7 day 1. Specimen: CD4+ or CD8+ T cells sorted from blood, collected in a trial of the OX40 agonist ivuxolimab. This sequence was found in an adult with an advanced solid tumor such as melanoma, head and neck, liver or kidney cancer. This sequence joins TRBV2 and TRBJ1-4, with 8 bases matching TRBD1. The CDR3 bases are TGTGCCAGCAGTGCGGGACAGGCCCTTAATGAAAAACTGTTTTTT. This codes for CASSAGQALNEKLFF.